The 24 T cell receptor beta chains below were found in one sample sequenced in a study of metastatic and nonmetastatic thyroid tumors. No patient received treatment before thyroid surgery. Using MiXCR, TCRdb reanalyzed the PCR reads. The sample records about 24,000 clones, more than 20% being singletons. Material: blood. The receptors originated from a male donor with papillary thyroid cancer or a benign thyroid nodule (not recorded which). Some clones in this sample may be carry-over from other donors' samples.

This clone was seen repeatedly, ten times or more. This rearrangement joins TRBV2 to TRBJ1-2, with 7 positions matching TRBD1. After removal of 9 bases from V and 7 bases from J, the junction contained 8 bases not matched to a gene. This CDR3 has 12 residues. Germline loops: CDR1 SNHLY, CDR2 FYNNEI. The CDR3 here is CASLLRQGGYTF. DNA of the CDR3: TGTGCCAGTTTACTTCGACAGGGTGGCTACACCTTC.

V gene TRBV10-3 combines with J gene TRBJ2-7; the match to TRBD1 covers 7 bases. From germline, CDR1 is ENHRY and CDR2 SYGVKD. The J segment lost 3 bases and the V segment lost 7 bases, leaving 3 bases of the junction unmatched. The CDR3 is made up of 12 amino acids. The CDR3 DNA sequence: TGTGCCATCACGGACAGGATCTACGAGCAGTACTTC. Translation: CAITDRIYEQYF.

Turning to this clone: Mismatch with germline at one junction end may stem from a read error. The chain links TRBV7-8 to TRBJ1-2; a possible D gene is TRBD1 (5 bases). Germline loops: CDR1 SGHVS, CDR2 FQNEAQ. The CDR3 is 17 amino acids. CDR3 DNA sequence: TGTTCCAGCAGCTTAGAGACCCGGGACCCAAGAAACTATGGCTACACCTTC. It translates to CSSSLETRDPRNYGYTF.

There are many counts of this clone. The chain is built from TRBV7-9 and TRBJ2-2, with 8 nucleotides matching TRBD1. Germline-derived CDR1 and CDR2 are SEHNR and FQNEAQ (reference sequence). The CDR3 spans 15 residues. V was clipped by 3 bases and J by 5 bases; unmatched bases: 5. The CDR3 DNA sequence: TGTGCCAGCAGCTTGGGTGACAGGGGTACCGGGGAGCTGTTTTTT. The encoded protein is CASSLGDRGTGELFF.

The V and J genes are TRBV18 and TRBJ2-2; D uncertain. The CDR3 consists of 16 residues. The V end lost 3 bases, the J end lost 0 bases, and 11 bases lay between the germline ends. CDR1 is KGHSH, CDR2 LQKENI, per germline. In DNA, the CDR3 is TGTGCCAGCTCACCGTCTGCGGTGGCGAACACCGGGGAGCTGTTTTTT. It yields the protein CASSPSAVANTGELFF.

J is TRBJ1-2 and V is TRBV30; D gene ambiguous. CDR3 size: 10 residues. CDR1 GTSNPN and CDR2 SVGIG come from the germline V gene (reference sequence). Trimming took off 5 bases at V and 5 bases at J, with 6 bases between the two ends. For the CDR3, the DNA is TGTGCCTGGGGCCGTTATGGCTACACCTTC. This gives the protein CAWGRYGYTF.

This sequence joins TRBV5-1 and TRBJ2-4; TRBD2 agrees at 7 bases. This CDR3 contains 14 residues. V was pared by 4 bases and J by 6 bases, with 7 bases of the junction left unmatched. The germline gives CDR1 SGHRS, CDR2 YFSETQ. The CDR3 sequence is CASSPGRGGNIQYF. CDR3 DNA sequence: TGCGCCAGCAGCCCAGGGAGGGGTGGAAACATTCAGTACTTC.

This clone was seen at least ten times. CDR3 region: CASTKKGFICYGYTF. DNA of the CDR3: TGTGCCAGCACCAAAAAAGGGTTTATCTGCTATGGCTACACCTTC. V and J are TRBV7-3 and TRBJ1-2, with unresolved D. V dropped 7 bases and J dropped 4 bases, with 19 bases sitting between them. Germline CDR1 is SGHTA and CDR2 is FQGTGA. This CDR3 comprises 15 residues. Drawing the rest from reference TRBV7-3 and TRBJ1-2, the complete variable domain is GAGVSQTPSNKVTEKGKYVELRCDPISGHTALYWYRQSLGQGPEFLIYFQGTGAADDSGLPNDRFFAVRPEGSVSTLKIQRTERGDSAVYLCASTKKGFICYGYTFGSGTRLTVV.

The table lists this clone with many counts. This may be a read error: a much more frequent sequence differs by one nucleotide. Other DNA sequences of this sample code for an identical CDR3. CDR3 sequence reads: CSARVGMASGREYF. The CDR3 coding sequence is TGCAGTGCTAGAGTGGGGATGGCCAGCGGGAGGGAGTACTTC. The chain combines TRBV20-1 with TRBJ2-7; TRBD2 aligns across 10 bases. CDR1 and CDR2 (germline): DFQATT, SNEGSKA (reference sequence). V lost 1 base, J lost 11 bases, and 11 bases stayed unmatched. The CDR3 loop spans 14 amino acids.

This clone was seen only a few times. The CDR3 bases are TGTGCCAACAGACCCCGGGACAGGGTGTTCACGTATACGCAGTATTTT. It encodes CANRPRDRVFTYTQYF. The chain joins TRBV28 to TRBJ2-3, with 9 positions matching TRBD1. The V gene end was trimmed by 10 bases and the J gene end by 7 bases; junction bases not matched to a gene: 18. The CDR3 totals 16 residues. Germline lookup yields CDR1 MDHEN and CDR2 SYDVKM.

The sample holds many counts of this clone. This chain links TRBV20-1 with TRBJ1-6; D gene uncertain. Germline CDR1 is DFQATT and CDR2 is SNEGSKA (reference sequence). The CDR3 is made up of 13 amino acids. Trimming shortened V by 3 bases and J by 8 bases, and 11 bases separated the two germline ends. CDR3 in amino acids: CSARPVPDSPLHF. For the CDR3, the DNA is TGCAGTGCTAGGCCAGTCCCAGATTCACCCCTCCACTTT.

This clone appeared many times. The rearrangement joins TRBV5-5 to TRBJ2-7; 9 bases line up with TRBD1. Germline CDR1 reads SGHKS; CDR2 reads YYEKEE (reference sequence). The CDR3 is 15 residues long. The V segment lost 0 bases and the J segment 5 bases; nucleotides outside the gene matches: 6. The CDR3 DNA reads TGTGCCAGCAGCTTGGAAGGACAGGGGCTCAACGAGCAGTACTTC. Encoded protein: CASSLEGQGLNEQYF.

This clone occurred many times. J is TRBJ2-7 and V is TRBV3-1; TRBD2 matches at 9 bases. Germline V gives CDR1 LGHDT, CDR2 YNNKEL (reference sequence). The CDR3 runs to 17 residues. Trimming at V came to 0 bases and at J to 5 bases, leaving 11 bases not matched to a gene. The CDR3 region has the DNA TGTGCCAGCAGCCAAGAAGCCCTAGCGGGGATTTCCAACGAGCAGTACTTC. Translated: CASSQEALAGISNEQYF.

As regards this clone: Given a much more abundant clone one base away, this may be a read error. The rearrangement uses TRBV20-1 and TRBJ1-4; TRBD1 matches at 8 bases. V lost 6 bases and J lost 4; bases outside the gene matches: 7. The CDR3 has 14 residues. Germline lookup yields CDR1 DFQATT and CDR2 SNEGSKA (reference sequence). Here the CDR3 reads CSAGTGGLNEKLFF. In nucleotides, the CDR3 is TGCAGTGCCGGTACAGGGGGACTTAATGAAAAACTGTTTTTT.

V gene TRBV28 combines with J gene TRBJ1-6; TRBD1 is a possible D gene (5 bases). Germline V lookup: CDR1 MDHEN, CDR2 SYDVKM. This CDR3 region has 13 residues. V shed 6 bases and J shed 10 bases, with 13 bases lying between them. The DNA of the CDR3 is TGTGCCAGCAGCCCCCTCGGGGGGTCACCCCTCCACTTT. This codes for CASSPLGGSPLHF.

This clone was counted a few times. A much larger clone differs from this one at a single base, so this may be a read error. This rearrangement joins TRBV29-1 to TRBJ1-2; D unresolved. The CDR3 is made up of 11 amino acids. The germline V gene encodes CDR1 SQVTM and CDR2 ANQGSEA. The CDR3: CIVEDLYGYTF. The CDR3 region has the DNA TGCATCGTTGAAGATCTCTATGGCTACACCTTC.

This clone was picked up many times. DNA for the CDR3: TGTGCCAGCAGCCCGGAAGAGGCGAGAAACGAGAATGGCTACACCTTC. Protein sequence: CASSPEEARNENGYTF. The gene calls are TRBV11-3 and TRBJ1-2; D unresolved. CDR3 length equals 16 residues. Germline lookup yields CDR1 SGHNT and CDR2 YENEEA. V was cut by 5 bases and J by 6 bases, with 22 bases left in between.

This clone was seen many times. The chain recombines TRBV20-1 with TRBJ2-5; TRBD2 aligns across 10 bases. The CDR3 has 17 residues. Germline CDR1 and CDR2: DFQATT and SNEGSKA (reference sequence). V gave up 1 base and J gave up 5 bases; unmatched junction bases: 13. The CDR3 DNA reads TGCAGTGCTAGAGCCCCTCTACTAGCGGGAATGACTGAGACCCAGTACTTC. Translating gives CSARAPLLAGMTETQYF.

This clone was seen ten or more times. The rearrangement uses TRBV24-1 and TRBJ2-1; TRBD2 might be the D (6 bases). V shed 9 bases and J shed 6 bases, with 14 bases lying between them. There are 13 residues in the CDR3. CDR1 is KGHDR and CDR2 is SFDVKD in the germline V gene. This CDR3 is CATLSAGGNEQFF. CDR3 coding DNA: TGTGCCACCCTCTCGGCCGGGGGCAATGAGCAGTTCTTC.

The table lists this clone with a few counts. This sequence joins TRBV20-1 and TRBJ2-1; TRBD2 aligns across 9 bases. With V trimmed by 0 bases and J by 5 bases, 5 bases remained unmatched. CDR1 DFQATT and CDR2 SNEGSKA come from the germline V gene (reference sequence). The CDR3 has 15 residues. The CDR3 DNA follows: TGCAGTGCTAGAGATCCCAGCGGGAGGAACAATGAGCAGTTCTTC. This sequence encodes CSARDPSGRNNEQFF.

At least ten counts were recorded for this clone. The chain is built from TRBV12-3 or TRBV12-4 and TRBJ2-7; D is unresolved. Trimming took off 1 base at V and 3 bases at J, with 7 bases between the two ends. The CDR3 is made up of 13 amino acids. The CDR3 loop reads CASSLGPDYEQYF. The CDR3 region has the DNA TGTGCCAGCAGTTTAGGGCCCGACTACGAGCAGTACTTC.

This clone was recorded many times. The chain links TRBV19 to TRBJ2-3, with 10 bases lining up with TRBD2. V shed 8 bases, J shed 3 bases, and the junction held 11 bases outside the gene matches. Germline V CDR1 and CDR2: LNHDA, SQIVND (reference sequence). This CDR3 spans 16 amino acids. The chain's CDR3 is CASRIRASGRTDTQYF. CDR3 coding DNA: TGTGCCAGTCGGATAAGGGCTAGCGGGAGAACAGATACGCAGTATTTT. The variable domain in full, completed from reference TRBV19 and TRBJ2-3, reads DGGITQSPKYLFRKEGQNVTLSCEQNLNHDAMYWYRQDPGQGLRLIYYSQIVNDFQKGDIAEGYSVSREKKESFPLTVTSAQKNPTAFYLCASRIRASGRTDTQYFGPGTRLTVL.

At least ten counts were recorded for this clone. The chain employs TRBV20-1 and TRBJ2-4, with TRBD2 identical over 9 bases. The length of the CDR3 is 15 residues. Germline loops: CDR1 DFQATT, CDR2 SNEGSKA (reference sequence). The trim removed 6 bases at V and 7 bases at J, leaving 13 bases unmatched. The CDR3 spells CSAPPPGLARNIQYF. The DNA of the CDR3 is TGCAGTGCCCCCCCCCCGGGACTAGCTCGGAACATTCAGTACTTC.

This clone was seen ten or more times. This chain joins TRBV6-1 and TRBJ1-2, with 7 nucleotides matching TRBD1. The germline CDR1 and CDR2 sequences are MNHNS and SASEGT. This CDR3 region has 15 residues. Trimming took 3 bases from V and 2 from J; bases not matched to a gene: 6. CDR3 sequence reads: CASSDGWGQNYGYTF. The CDR3, as DNA: TGTGCCAGCAGTGACGGGTGGGGACAGAACTATGGCTACACCTTC.